What follows describes a single TCR beta chain. This entry comes from a study of T cell changes during pregnancy in multiple sclerosis. CDR1 is SEHNR, CDR2 FQNEAQ, per germline (reference sequence). The CDR3 has 17 amino acids. V lost 5 bases and J lost 4; bases outside the gene matches: 14. Data came from immunoSEQ multiplex PCR; TCRdb stores just in-frame clones and leaves some out. The repertoire holds fewer than 40,000 clones, with approximately 92% as singletons. Sample: CD8+ T cells from peripheral blood mononuclear cells, taken in the second trimester of pregnancy. The clonotype comes from a female donor with multiple sclerosis, enrolled in a pregnancy study. The chain carries TRBV7-9 and TRBJ2-7; 10 bases align to TRBD1. As DNA, the CDR3 is TGTGCCAGCAGCACCCAGCCCCCGACAGGGGGCTGGTACGAGCAGTACTTC. Translating it yields CASSTQPPTGGWYEQYF.